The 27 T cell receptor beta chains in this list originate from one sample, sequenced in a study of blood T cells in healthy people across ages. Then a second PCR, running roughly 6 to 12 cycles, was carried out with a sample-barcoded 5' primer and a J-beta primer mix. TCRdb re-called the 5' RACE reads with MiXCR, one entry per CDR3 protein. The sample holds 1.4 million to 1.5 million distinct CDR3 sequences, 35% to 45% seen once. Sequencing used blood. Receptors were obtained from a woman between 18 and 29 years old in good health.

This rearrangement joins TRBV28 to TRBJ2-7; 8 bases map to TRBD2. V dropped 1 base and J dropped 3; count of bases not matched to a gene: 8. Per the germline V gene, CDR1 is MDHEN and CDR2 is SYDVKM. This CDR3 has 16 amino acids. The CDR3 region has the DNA TGTGCCAGCAGTTTATATTCGCGGGGGGCGTTCTACGAGCAGTACTTC. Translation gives CASSLYSRGAFYEQYF.

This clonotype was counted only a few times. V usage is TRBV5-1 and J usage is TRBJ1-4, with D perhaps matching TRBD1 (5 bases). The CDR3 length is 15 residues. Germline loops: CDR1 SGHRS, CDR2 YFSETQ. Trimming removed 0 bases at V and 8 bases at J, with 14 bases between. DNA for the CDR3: TGCGCCAGCAGCTTGGTTGGGGGGGAAGGAGAAAAACTGTTTTTT. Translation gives CASSLVGGEGEKLFF.

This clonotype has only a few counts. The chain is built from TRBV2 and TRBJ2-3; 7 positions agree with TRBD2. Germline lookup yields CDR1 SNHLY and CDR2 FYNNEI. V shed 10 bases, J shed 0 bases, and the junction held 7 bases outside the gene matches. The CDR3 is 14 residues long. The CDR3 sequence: CATSSGASTDTQYF. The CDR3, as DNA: TGTGCCACCTCAAGCGGGGCTAGCACAGATACGCAGTATTTT.

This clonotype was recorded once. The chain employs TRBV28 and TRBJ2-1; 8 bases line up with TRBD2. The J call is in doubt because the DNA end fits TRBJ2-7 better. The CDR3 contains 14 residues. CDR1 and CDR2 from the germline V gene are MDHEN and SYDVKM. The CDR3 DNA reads TGTGCCAGCAGTTCCAGCGGGGGCCCCAATGAGCAGTACTTC. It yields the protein CASSSSGGPNEQYF.

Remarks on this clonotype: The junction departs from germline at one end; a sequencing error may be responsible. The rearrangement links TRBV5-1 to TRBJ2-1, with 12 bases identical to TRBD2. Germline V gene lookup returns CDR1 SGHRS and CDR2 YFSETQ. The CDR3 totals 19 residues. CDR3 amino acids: CVSSQRLAGANWDYNEQFF. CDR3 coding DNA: TGCGTCAGCAGTCAAAGACTAGCGGGGGCCAATTGGGACTACAATGAGCAGTTCTTC.

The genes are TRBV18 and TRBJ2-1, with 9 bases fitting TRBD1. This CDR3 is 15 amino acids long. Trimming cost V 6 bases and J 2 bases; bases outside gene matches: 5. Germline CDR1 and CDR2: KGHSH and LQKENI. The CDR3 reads CASSRGTGTYNEQFF. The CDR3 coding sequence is TGTGCCAGCTCGCGGGGGACAGGGACCTACAATGAGCAGTTCTTC.

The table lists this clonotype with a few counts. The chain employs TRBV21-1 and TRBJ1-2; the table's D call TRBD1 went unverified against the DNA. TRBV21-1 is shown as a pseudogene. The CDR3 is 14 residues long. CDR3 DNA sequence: TGTGCCAGCAGCAAAGGGAGGGGGGTTGAGGGCTACACCTTC. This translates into CASSKGRGVEGYTF.

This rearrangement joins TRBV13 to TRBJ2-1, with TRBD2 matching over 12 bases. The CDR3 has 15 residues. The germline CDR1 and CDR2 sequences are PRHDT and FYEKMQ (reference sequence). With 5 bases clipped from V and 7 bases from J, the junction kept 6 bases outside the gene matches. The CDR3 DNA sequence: TGTGCCAGCAGCCCCACTAGCGGGGGGATTAATGAGCAGTTCTTC. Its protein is CASSPTSGGINEQFF.

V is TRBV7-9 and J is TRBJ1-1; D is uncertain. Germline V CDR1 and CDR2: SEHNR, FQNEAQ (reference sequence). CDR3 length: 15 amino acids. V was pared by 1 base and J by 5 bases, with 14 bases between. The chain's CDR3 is CASSLDDLGGTEAFF. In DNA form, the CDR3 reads TGTGCCAGCAGCTTAGATGACCTGGGAGGTACTGAAGCTTTCTTT.

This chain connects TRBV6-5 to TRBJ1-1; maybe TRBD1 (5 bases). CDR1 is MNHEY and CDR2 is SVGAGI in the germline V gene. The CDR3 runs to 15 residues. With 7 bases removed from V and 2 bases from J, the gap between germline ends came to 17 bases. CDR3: CASILLAGPNTEAFF. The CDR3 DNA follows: TGTGCCAGCATTCTATTAGCGGGGCCAAACACTGAAGCTTTCTTT.

The CDR3 DNA reads TGCAGTGCTAGTTTGCTGCTCCAAGAGACCCAGTACTTC. It translates to CSASLLLQETQYF. This chain uses TRBV20-1 with TRBJ2-5, with D unclear. The germline CDR1 and CDR2 sequences are DFQATT and SNEGSKA (reference sequence). V gave up 3 bases and J gave up 1 base, with 9 bases separating them. This CDR3 is 13 amino acids long.

CDR3 sequence: CASSPTGGAAEQYF. The CDR3 bases are TGTGCCAGCAGTCCGACAGGGGGCGCGGCAGAGCAGTACTTC. The chain joins TRBV27 to TRBJ2-1, with 10 positions matching TRBD1. Near its end, the DNA agrees better with TRBJ2-7, so the J call may be wrong. This CDR3 region has 14 residues. CDR1 is MNHEY, CDR2 SMNVEV, per germline (reference sequence).

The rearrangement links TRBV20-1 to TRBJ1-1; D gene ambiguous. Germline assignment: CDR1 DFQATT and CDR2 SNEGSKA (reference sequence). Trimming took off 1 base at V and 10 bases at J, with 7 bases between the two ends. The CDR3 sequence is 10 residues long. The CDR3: CSARAPIAFF. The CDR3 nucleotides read TGCAGTGCTAGAGCCCCGATAGCTTTCTTT.

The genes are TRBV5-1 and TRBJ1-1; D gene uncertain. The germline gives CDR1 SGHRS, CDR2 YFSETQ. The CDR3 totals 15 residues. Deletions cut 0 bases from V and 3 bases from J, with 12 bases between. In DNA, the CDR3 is TGCGCCAGCAGCTTGGAGGGCCCGAGATACACTGAAGCTTTCTTT. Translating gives CASSLEGPRYTEAFF.

The CDR3 DNA reads TGTGCCAGCAGCTTGAAGGGGGCCACAGATACGCAGTATTTT. It encodes CASSLKGATDTQYF. The rearrangement joins TRBV5-4 to TRBJ2-3; 7 nucleotides align to TRBD1. This CDR3 spans 14 amino acids. Per the germline V gene, CDR1 is SGHNT and CDR2 is YYREEE (reference sequence). V lost 1 base and J lost 2; bases outside the gene matches: 1. The whole variable domain, remainder taken from reference TRBV5-4 and TRBJ2-3, is ETGVTQSPTHLIKTRGQQVTLRCSSQSGHNTVSWYQQALGQGPQFIFQYYREEENGRGNFPPRFSGLQFPNYSSELNVNALELDDSALYLCASSLKGATDTQYFGPGTRLTVL.

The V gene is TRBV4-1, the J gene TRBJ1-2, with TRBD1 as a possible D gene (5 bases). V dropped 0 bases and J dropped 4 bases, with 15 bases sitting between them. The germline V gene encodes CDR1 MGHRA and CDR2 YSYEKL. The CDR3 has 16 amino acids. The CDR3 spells CASSQDGPGSTYGYTF. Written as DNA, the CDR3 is TGCGCCAGCAGCCAAGACGGGCCAGGGAGTACCTATGGCTACACCTTC.

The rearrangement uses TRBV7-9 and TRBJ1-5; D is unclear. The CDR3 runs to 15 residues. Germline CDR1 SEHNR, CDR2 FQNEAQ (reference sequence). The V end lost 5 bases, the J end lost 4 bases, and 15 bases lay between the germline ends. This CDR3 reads CASSPPGSGNQPQHF. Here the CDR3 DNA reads TGTGCCAGCAGCCCCCCGGGCAGTGGGAATCAGCCCCAGCATTTT.

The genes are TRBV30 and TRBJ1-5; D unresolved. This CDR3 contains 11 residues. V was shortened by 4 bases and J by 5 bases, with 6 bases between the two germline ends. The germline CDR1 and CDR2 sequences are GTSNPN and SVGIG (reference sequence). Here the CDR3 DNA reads TGTGCCTGGATCGCGGATCAGCCCCAGCATTTT. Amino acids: CAWIADQPQHF.

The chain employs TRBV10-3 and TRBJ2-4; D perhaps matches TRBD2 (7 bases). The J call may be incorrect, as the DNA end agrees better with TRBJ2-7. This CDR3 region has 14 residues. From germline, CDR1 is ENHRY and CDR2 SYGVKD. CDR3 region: CATNWGGGKNEQYF. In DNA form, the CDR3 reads TGTGCCACCAACTGGGGGGGCGGGAAGAACGAGCAGTACTTC.

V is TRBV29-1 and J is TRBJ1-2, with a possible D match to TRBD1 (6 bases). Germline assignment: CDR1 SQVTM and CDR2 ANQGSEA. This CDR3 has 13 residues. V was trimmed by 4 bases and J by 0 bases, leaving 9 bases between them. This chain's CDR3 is CSVVHRANYGYTF. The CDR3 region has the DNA TGCAGCGTTGTTCACAGGGCTAACTATGGCTACACCTTC.

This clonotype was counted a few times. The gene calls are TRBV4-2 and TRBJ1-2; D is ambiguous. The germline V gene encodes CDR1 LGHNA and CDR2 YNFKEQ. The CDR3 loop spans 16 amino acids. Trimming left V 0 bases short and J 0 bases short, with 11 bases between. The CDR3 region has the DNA TGTGCCAGCAGCCAAGATGGAACAGCCGCTAACTATGGCTACACCTTC. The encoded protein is CASSQDGTAANYGYTF.

The CDR3 is CASSVTSTLSYEQYF. In DNA form, the CDR3 reads TGTGCCAGCAGTGTCACTAGCACCCTCTCCTACGAGCAGTACTTC. The chain combines TRBV2 with TRBJ2-7; D possibly corresponds to TRBD2 (6 bases). CDR1 and CDR2 (germline): SNHLY, FYNNEI. The V end was cut by 4 bases, the J end by 0 bases, with 13 bases between. CDR3 size: 15 residues.

CDR3: CASRTGGDRPQHF. The DNA for the CDR3 is TGTGCCAGCAGGACAGGCGGGGATCGGCCCCAGCATTTT. This chain joins TRBV2 and TRBJ1-5, with D possibly matching TRBD1 (6 bases). Trimming removed 6 bases at V and 9 bases at J, with 15 bases between. The CDR3 has 13 amino acids. Germline-derived CDR1 and CDR2 are SNHLY and FYNNEI.

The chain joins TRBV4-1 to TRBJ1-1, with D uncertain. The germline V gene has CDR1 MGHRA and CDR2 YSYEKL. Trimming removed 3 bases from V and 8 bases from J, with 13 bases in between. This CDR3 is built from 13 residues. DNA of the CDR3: TGCGCCAGCAGCCAGGGGAGGGCCTGGGAAGCTTTCTTT. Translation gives CASSQGRAWEAFF.

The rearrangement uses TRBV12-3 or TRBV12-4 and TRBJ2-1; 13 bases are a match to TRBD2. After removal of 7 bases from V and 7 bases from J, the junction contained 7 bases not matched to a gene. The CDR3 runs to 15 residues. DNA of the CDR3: TGTGCCAGCAACGGACTAGCGGGAGTGTATAATGAGCAGTTCTTC. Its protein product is CASNGLAGVYNEQFF.

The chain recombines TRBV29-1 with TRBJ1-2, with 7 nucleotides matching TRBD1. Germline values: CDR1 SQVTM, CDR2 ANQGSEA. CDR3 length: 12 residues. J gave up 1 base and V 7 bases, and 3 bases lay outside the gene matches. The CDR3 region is CSGGDSNYGYTF. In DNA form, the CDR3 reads TGCAGCGGAGGGGACAGTAACTATGGCTACACCTTC.

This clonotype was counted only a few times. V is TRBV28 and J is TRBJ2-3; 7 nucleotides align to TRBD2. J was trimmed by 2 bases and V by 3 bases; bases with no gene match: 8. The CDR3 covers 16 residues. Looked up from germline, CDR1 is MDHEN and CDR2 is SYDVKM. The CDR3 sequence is CASSFVAGVNTDTQYF. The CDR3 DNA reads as TGTGCCAGCAGTTTCGTCGCGGGAGTAAACACAGATACGCAGTATTTT.